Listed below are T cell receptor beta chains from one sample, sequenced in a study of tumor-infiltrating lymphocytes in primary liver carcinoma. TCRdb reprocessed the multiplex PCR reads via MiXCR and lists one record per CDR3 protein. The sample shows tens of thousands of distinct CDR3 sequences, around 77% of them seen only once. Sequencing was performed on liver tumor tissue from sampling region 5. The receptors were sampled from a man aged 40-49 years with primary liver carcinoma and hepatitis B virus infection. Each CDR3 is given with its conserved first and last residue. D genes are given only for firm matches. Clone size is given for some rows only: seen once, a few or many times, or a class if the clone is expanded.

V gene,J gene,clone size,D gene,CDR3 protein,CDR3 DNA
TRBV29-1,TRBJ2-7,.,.,CSIASGWGMPYKQYF,TGCAGCATTGCGAGTGGATGGGGGATGCCCTACAAGCAGTACTTC
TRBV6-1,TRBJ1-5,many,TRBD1,CASSEGGGESNQPQHF,TGTGCCAGCAGTGAAGGAGGGGGCGAGAGCAATCAGCCCCAGCATTTT
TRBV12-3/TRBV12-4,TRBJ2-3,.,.,CARSLAGGDTDTQYF,TGTGCCAGGAGTTTAGCTGGCGGGGACACAGATACGCAGTATTTT
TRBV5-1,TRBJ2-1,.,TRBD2,CASSLVTWEGCHLYNEQFF,TGCGCCAGCAGCTTGGTTACTTGGGAGGGGTGTCATCTCTACAATGAGCAGTTCTTC
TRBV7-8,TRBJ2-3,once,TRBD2,CASSSPGTSWVSTQYF,TGTGCCAGCAGCTCCCCCGGGACTAGCTGGGTGAGTACGCAGTATTTT
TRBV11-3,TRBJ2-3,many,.,CASSLGGTDTQYF,TGTGCCAGCAGCTTGGGGGGCACAGATACGCAGTATTTT
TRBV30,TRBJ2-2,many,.,CAWDIDTGELFF,TGTGCCTGGGACATAGACACCGGGGAGCTGTTTTTT
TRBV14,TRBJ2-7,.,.,CVCSRPGQGSYEQYF,TGTGTCTGTAGCCGACCGGGTCAGGGCTCCTACGAGCAGTACTTC
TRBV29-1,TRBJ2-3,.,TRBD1,CSAGTKGATQYF,TGCAGCGCTGGTACCAAGGGGGCTACACAGTATTTT
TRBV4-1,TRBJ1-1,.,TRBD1,CANSLGTGALNTEAFF,TGCGCCAACAGCCTCGGGACAGGGGCCCTTAACACTGAAGCTTTCTTT
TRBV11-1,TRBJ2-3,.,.,CASSPSPRGKVPTQYF,TGTGCCAGCAGCCCCTCCCCTAGGGGGAAGGTGCCTACGCAGTATTTT
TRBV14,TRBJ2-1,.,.,CTSSQDALWAPYNEQFF,TGTACCAGCAGCCAAGATGCCCTTTGGGCTCCCTACAATGAGCAGTTCTTC
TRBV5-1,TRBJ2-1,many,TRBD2,CASSHLAGPDGDEQFF,TGCGCCAGCAGCCACTTAGCGGGGCCCGATGGGGATGAGCAGTTCTTC
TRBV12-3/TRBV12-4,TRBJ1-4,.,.,CASSWYGSSTNEKPFF,TGTGCCAGCAGTTGGTATGGCAGTTCAACTAATGAAAAACCGTTTTTT
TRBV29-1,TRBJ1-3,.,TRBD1,CGVAGYRGRGNTIYF,TGCGGCGTTGCGGGGTACAGGGGGCGAGGAAACACCATATATTTT
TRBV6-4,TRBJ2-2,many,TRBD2,CASSEGSSGRAATGELFF,TGTGCCAGCAGTGAGGGGTCTAGCGGGAGGGCCGCCACCGGGGAGCTGTTTTTT
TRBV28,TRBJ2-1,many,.,CASRGDPNNEQFF,TGTGCCAGCAGGGGCGACCCAAACAATGAGCAGTTCTTC
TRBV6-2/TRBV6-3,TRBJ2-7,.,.,CASTRLEGLYEQYF,TGTGCCAGCACCCGACTAGAGGGACTCTACGAGCAGTACTTC
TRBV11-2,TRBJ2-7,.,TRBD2,CVSSLRDRRTSGLSSYDQYF,TGTGTCAGCAGCTTGAGGGACAGGAGGACTAGCGGGCTCAGCTCCTACGATCAGTACTTC
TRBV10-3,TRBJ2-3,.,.,CAISVTTYTDGQYF,TGTGCCATCAGTGTAACGACCTACACGGATGGGCAGTATTTT
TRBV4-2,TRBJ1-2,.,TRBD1,CASSQPGQGLSDGYIF,TGTGCCAGCAGCCAACCCGGACAGGGGTTATCGGATGGCTACATCTTC
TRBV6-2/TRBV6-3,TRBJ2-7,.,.,CASSLDTTFEQYF,TGTGCCAGCAGTTTGGACACTACCTTCGAGCAGTATTTC
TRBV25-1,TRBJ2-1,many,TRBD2,CASTAGGSYNEQFF,TGTGCCAGTACAGCGGGAGGCTCCTACAATGAGCAGTTCTTC
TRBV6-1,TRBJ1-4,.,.,CVSSVLGGSNEKLFF,TGTGTCAGCAGTGTCCTAGGTGGTAGTAATGAAAAACTGTTTTTT
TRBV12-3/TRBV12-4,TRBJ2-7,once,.,CAGSLEHYEHYF,TGTGCCGGCAGTTTGGAACACTACGAGCATTACTTC
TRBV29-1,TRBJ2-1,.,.,CSVGGQAREGYEQFF,TGCAGCGTTGGGGGTCAAGCGCGGGAAGGCTATGAGCAGTTCTTC
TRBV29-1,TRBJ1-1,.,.,CSVGGRWGMNTEALF,TGCAGCGTTGGAGGGAGGTGGGGTATGAACACTGAAGCTCTCTTT
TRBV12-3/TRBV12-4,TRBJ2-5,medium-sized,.,CASSFYGQVDQETQYF,TGTGCCAGCAGTTTCTATGGGCAGGTGGACCAAGAGACCCAGTACTTC
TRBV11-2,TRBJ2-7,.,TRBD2,CANSHGTSGLAHEQYF,TGCGCCAACAGCCACGGGACTAGCGGGCTAGCCCACGAGCAGTACTTC
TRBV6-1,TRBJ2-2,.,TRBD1,CATRQGNGELFF,TGTGCCACCAGACAGGGGAACGGGGAACTGTTTTTT
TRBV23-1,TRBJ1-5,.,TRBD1,CASSPLEGARGQPQHF,TGCGCCAGCAGTCCCCTAGAGGGGGCGCGGGGGCAGCCCCAGCATTTT
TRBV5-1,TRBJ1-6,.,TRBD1,CASSLDGQENSLPHF,TGCGCCAGCAGCTTGGATGGACAGGAAAATTCACTCCCCCACTTT
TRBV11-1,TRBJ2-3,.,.,CASSPGGSSVGTRTDTQYF,TGTGCCAGCAGCCCTGGGGGTAGCTCTGTTGGAACCCGCACAGATACGCAGTATTTT
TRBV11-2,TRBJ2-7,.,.,CASSLRWRGKNEQYF,TGTGCCAGCAGCTTACGATGGAGAGGGAAAAACGAACAGTACTTC
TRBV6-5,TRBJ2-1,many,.,CASSYQTSFNEQFF,TGTGCCAGCAGTTACCAGACTAGTTTTAATGAGCAGTTCTTC
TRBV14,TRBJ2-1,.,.,CASSQEGQGTRCNEQFF,TGTGCCAGCAGCCAAGAGGGTCAGGGGACAAGGTGCAATGAACAGTTCTTC
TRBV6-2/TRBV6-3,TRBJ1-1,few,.,CASLSIGRTEAFF,TGTGCCAGCCTTTCAATAGGTCGGACTGAGGCTTTCTTT
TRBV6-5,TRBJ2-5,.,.,CVSSYSRGLGTQYF,TGTGTCAGCAGTTACTCGAGGGGCTTGGGGACCCAATACTTC
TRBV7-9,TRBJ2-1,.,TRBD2,CVSNDWRSGTYNEHFF,TGTGTCAGTAACGATTGGCGAAGCGGGACCTACAATGAGCACTTCTTC
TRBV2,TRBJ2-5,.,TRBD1,CASTTGMETQYF,TGTGCAAGCACGACAGGGATGGAGACCCAGTACTTC
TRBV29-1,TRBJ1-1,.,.,CSDWTGWGMNTEAFF,TGCAGCGATTGGACGGGGTGGGGTATGAACACTGAAGCTTTCTTT
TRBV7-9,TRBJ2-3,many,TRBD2,CASSQSLAGGRIRTDTQYF,TGTGCCAGCAGCCAAAGCCTAGCGGGAGGACGAATCCGCACAGATACGCAGTATTTT